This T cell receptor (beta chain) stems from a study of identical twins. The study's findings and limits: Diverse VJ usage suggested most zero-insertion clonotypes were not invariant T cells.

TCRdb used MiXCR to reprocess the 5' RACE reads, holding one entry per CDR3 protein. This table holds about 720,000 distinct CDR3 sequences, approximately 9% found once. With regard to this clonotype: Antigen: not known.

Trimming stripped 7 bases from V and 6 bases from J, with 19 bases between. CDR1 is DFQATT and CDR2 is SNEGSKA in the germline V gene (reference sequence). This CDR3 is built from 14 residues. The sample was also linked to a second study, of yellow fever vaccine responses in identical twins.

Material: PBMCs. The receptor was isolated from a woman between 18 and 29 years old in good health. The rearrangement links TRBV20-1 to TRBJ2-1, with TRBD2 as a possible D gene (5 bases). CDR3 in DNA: TGCAGTGTCTTACTAGGGCGGAAACTCAATGAGCAGTTCTTC. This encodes CSVLLGRKLNEQFF.